This is a list of T cell receptor beta chains from one sample in a study of tumor-infiltrating lymphocytes in oesophageal squamous cell carcinoma. TCRdb re-called the PCR reads with MiXCR, one entry per CDR3 protein. The sample gives roughly 20,000 distinct CDR3 sequences, under 40% of which show up once; around two fifths is in the top ten. What was sequenced was esophageal tumor tissue. Receptors originate from a male donor with esophageal squamous cell carcinoma. CDR3s include the opening cysteine and the closing phenylalanine or tryptophan. D genes are given only for firm matches. Clone size is stated in some rows and not others, as once, few, many or a class when expanded.

TRBD2	TRBV6-6	TRBJ2-2	many	CASSYRSGGVNTGELFF	TGTGCCAGCAGTTACCGTAGCGGGGGGGTGAACACCGGGGAGCTGTTTTTT
TRBD1	TRBV7-8	TRBJ1-5	many	CASSLGLGGGWRNQPQHF	TGTGCCAGCAGCTTAGGCTTAGGAGGGGGCTGGCGCAATCAGCCCCAGCATTTT
TRBD1	TRBV7-2	TRBJ2-2	-	CASSSRQGGTGELFF	TGTGCCAGCAGCTCTCGACAGGGCGGCACCGGGGAGCTGTTTTTT
-	TRBV11-2	TRBJ1-2	once	CASSLDYTNNYGYTF	TGTGCCAGCAGCTTAGATTACACCAATAACTATGGCTACACCTTC
-	TRBV9	TRBJ2-1	-	CASSGNSRDGAYNEQFF	TGTGCCAGCAGCGGCAACTCCCGGGACGGAGCCTACAATGAGCAGTTCTTC
TRBD1	TRBV7-2	TRBJ2-3	-	CASSYGQAPGTDTQYF	TGTGCCAGCAGTTATGGACAGGCCCCGGGCACAGATACGCAGTATTTT
TRBD2	TRBV7-9	TRBJ2-2	many	CASSLEWLAVNTGELFF	TGTGCCAGCAGCTTAGAATGGCTAGCGGTAAACACCGGGGAGCTGTTTTTT
-	TRBV7-6	TRBJ2-5	-	CASSKTGSRAQYF	TGTGCCAGCAGCAAAACGGGTTCCCGGGCGCAGTACTTC
-	TRBV3-1	TRBJ2-5	few	CAATLAAGETQYF	TGTGCCGCGACACTAGCCGCCGGGGAGACCCAGTACTTC
TRBD2	TRBV5-5	TRBJ2-2	-	CASSLSGSRSTGELFF	TGTGCCAGCAGCTTGAGCGGGAGTCGTAGCACCGGGGAGCTGTTTTTT
TRBD1	TRBV7-3	TRBJ2-3	few	CASSLEGAIDTQYF	TGTGCCAGCAGCTTAGAGGGGGCGATAGATACGCAGTATTTT
-	TRBV18	TRBJ2-1	few	CASSPAMTPNEQFF	TGTGCCAGCTCACCTGCCATGACTCCTAATGAGCAGTTCTTC
-	TRBV7-6	TRBJ2-7	medium-sized	CASSFGGGSYEQYF	TGTGCCAGCAGCTTCGGTGGAGGCTCCTACGAGCAGTACTTC
-	TRBV6-1	TRBJ2-2	many	CASRPLTGELFF	TGTGCCAGCAGACCGCTCACCGGGGAGCTGTTTTTT
-	TRBV29-1	TRBJ1-1	-	CSVGWDSTEAFF	TGCAGCGTGGGGTGGGACTCTACTGAAGCTTTCTTT
TRBD1	TRBV7-8	TRBJ2-7	medium-sized	CATNSRRGQGGYEQYF	TGTGCCACCAATAGTAGGCGGGGACAGGGGGGCTACGAGCAGTACTTC
TRBD1	TRBV7-3	TRBJ2-7	medium-sized	CASSLGQGGSYEQYF	TGTGCCAGCAGCTTGGGACAGGGGGGATCCTACGAGCAGTACTTC
TRBD1	TRBV12-3/TRBV12-4	TRBJ1-5	many	CASSPGQEIQPQHF	TGTGCCAGCAGCCCCGGACAGGAGATTCAGCCCCAGCATTTT
-	TRBV11-2	TRBJ2-7	-	CASSFTVGEDEQYF	TGTGCCAGCAGCTTCACTGTCGGGGAGGACGAGCAGTACTTC
-	TRBV7-2	TRBJ1-4	-	CASSIGHVATNEKLFF	TGTGCCAGCAGCATCGGACACGTTGCAACTAATGAAAAACTGTTTTTT
-	TRBV6-1	TRBJ2-7	-	CALRSAGTSYEQYF	TGTGCTCTCCGTTCAGCGGGCACGTCCTACGAGCAGTACTTC
-	TRBV19	TRBJ1-3	-	CASSLRGGGNTIYF	TGTGCCAGTAGCCTCCGGGGTGGAGGAAACACCATATATTTT
TRBD1	TRBV18	TRBJ1-1	-	CASSRTGDTEAFF	TGTGCCAGCTCACGGACAGGGGACACTGAAGCTTTCTTT
TRBD1	TRBV19	TRBJ1-5	many	CASSSRTGIQPQHF	TGTGCCAGTAGTAGTCGGACAGGCATTCAGCCCCAGCATTTT
TRBD1	TRBV7-3	TRBJ2-7	once	CASSWGTGEEQYF	TGTGCCAGCAGTTGGGGGACAGGCGAGGAGCAGTACTTC
-	TRBV7-2	TRBJ1-4	many	CASSRLQEKLFF	TGTGCCAGCAGCCGACTCCAGGAAAAACTGTTTTTT
TRBD2	TRBV19	TRBJ2-5	-	CASSIIAGVETQYF	TGTGCCAGTAGTATAATAGCGGGAGTGGAGACCCAGTACTTC
-	TRBV7-2	TRBJ2-1	-	CASSLGTEYEQFF	TGTGCCAGCAGCTTAGGGACAGAATACGAGCAGTTCTTC
TRBD2	TRBV12-3/TRBV12-4	TRBJ2-7	many	CASSFSGGAYEQYF	TGTGCCAGCAGTTTCAGCGGGGGGGCCTACGAGCAGTACTTC
-	TRBV6-1	TRBJ1-4	many	CASSGMNEKLFF	TGTGCCAGCAGTGGGATGAATGAAAAACTGTTTTTT
-	TRBV6-1	TRBJ1-1	many	CASSYTGTTEAFF	TGTGCCAGCAGTTACACCGGGACCACTGAAGCTTTCTTT
TRBD2	TRBV9	TRBJ2-1	-	CASSVIGLAVNEQFF	TGTGCCAGCAGCGTGATAGGACTAGCGGTTAATGAGCAGTTCTTC
-	TRBV18	TRBJ2-5	few	CASSPRRDLETQYF	TGTGCCAGCTCACCCCGACGGGACCTAGAGACCCAGTACTTC
-	TRBV5-1	TRBJ1-1	many	CASKLGWGQDTEAFF	TGCGCCAGCAAGTTAGGGTGGGGCCAAGACACTGAAGCTTTCTTT
-	TRBV7-3	TRBJ2-3	-	CASSPTDTQYF	TGTGCCAGCAGCCCGACAGATACGCAGTATTTT
TRBD2	TRBV28	TRBJ2-1	-	CASRYAGTSSYNEQFF	TGTGCCAGCAGGTACGCCGGGACTAGCAGCTACAATGAGCAGTTCTTC
TRBD1	TRBV7-9	TRBJ1-2	few	CASSFPGQVYGYTF	TGTGCCAGCAGCTTCCCGGGACAGGTTTATGGCTACACCTTC
TRBD1	TRBV12-3/TRBV12-4	TRBJ2-7	many	CASSTNRGHGEQYF	TGTGCCAGCAGTACAAACAGGGGGCATGGCGAGCAGTACTTC
-	TRBV10-3	TRBJ2-7	-	CASSPDRKAYEQYF	TGTGCCAGCAGTCCCGACAGGAAGGCCTACGAGCAGTACTTC
-	TRBV6-1	TRBJ2-7	many	CASSEQGHMSYEQYF	TGTGCCAGCAGTGAACAAGGGCACATGTCCTACGAGCAGTACTTC
TRBD2	TRBV7-9	TRBJ2-3	-	CASSPSGISTDTQYF	TGTGCCAGCAGTCCCAGCGGGATCAGCACAGATACGCAGTATTTT
TRBD2	TRBV11-2	TRBJ2-1	-	CASSKTSGSRDEQFF	TGTGCCAGCAGCAAGACTAGCGGGAGTCGGGATGAGCAGTTCTTC
-	TRBV7-3	TRBJ2-1	-	CASSSGAYNEQFF	TGTGCCAGCAGCTCAGGGGCGTACAATGAGCAGTTCTTC
TRBD1	TRBV6-1	TRBJ1-6	many	CASRPGQYNSPLHF	TGTGCCAGCAGGCCGGGACAGTATAATTCACCCCTCCACTTT
-	TRBV4-1	TRBJ2-1	many	CASRGRVGNNEQFF	TGCGCCAGCAGAGGCAGGGTGGGTAACAATGAGCAGTTCTTC
TRBD1	TRBV7-4	TRBJ2-6	-	CASSFDWDSESSGANVLTF	TGTGCCAGCAGTTTCGATTGGGACAGCGAGAGCTCTGGGGCCAACGTCCTGACTTTC
-	TRBV6-1	TRBJ2-5	many	CASSHQGGGLKTQYF	TGTGCCAGCAGCCACCAAGGGGGGGGACTCAAGACCCAGTACTTC
TRBD1	TRBV15	TRBJ2-4	-	CATSRGTGGPREQYF	TGTGCCACCAGCAGAGGGACAGGGGGCCCACGTGAGCAGTACTTC
-	TRBV7-8	TRBJ2-1	few	CASSLLIW	TGTGCCAGCAGCTTATTAATCTGG
-	TRBV6-1	TRBJ2-7	many	CASSPDYSYNEQYF	TGTGCCAGCAGTCCCGACTACTCCTACAATGAGCAGTACTTC
TRBD1	TRBV6-1	TRBJ2-2	many	CASRSRDRGTGELFF	TGTGCCAGCAGATCCCGGGACAGGGGAACCGGGGAGCTGTTTTTT
-	TRBV7-6	TRBJ2-7	once	CASSRGSREQYF	TGTGCTAGCAGCAGGGGTTCGAGGGAGCAGTACTTC
-	TRBV13	TRBJ2-7	-	CASSSGAGTYEQYF	TGTGCCAGCAGCTCCGGGGCCGGAACCTACGAGCAGTACTTC
-	TRBV9	TRBJ2-3	-	CASSLRGWVDTQYF	TGTGCCAGCAGCTTAAGGGGGTGGGTAGATACGCAGTATTTT
TRBD1	TRBV3-1	TRBJ2-5	few	CASSRSRGRVETQYF	TGTGCCAGCAGCCGCAGTAGGGGGCGCGTTGAGACCCAGTACTTC
-	TRBV4-1	TRBJ1-5	many	CASSQLTDRSNQPQHF	TGCGCCAGCAGCCAGCTGACGGATAGATCGAATCAGCCCCAGCATTTT